These 3 T cell receptor beta chains were sequenced from one sample in a study of shared clonotypes between healthy human individuals. Some clones are missing from TCRdb's copy, which holds only in-frame ones; the method was immunoSEQ multiplex PCR. This sample has 700,000 to 950,000 clones; approximately 96% occur once, and the top ten carry less than 0.25%. Naive CD8 cells, CD45RO-negative and positively selected for CCR7, excluded terminally differentiated effector memory CD45RA+ cells. The sample comprised naive CD8+ T cells sorted from blood. The receptors stem from a man aged 25 to 45 in good health.

The genes are TRBV9 and TRBJ1-4; 8 nucleotides line up with TRBD1. There are 16 residues in the CDR3. Trimming at V came to 4 bases and at J to 6 bases, leaving 11 bases not matched to a gene. Germline loops: CDR1 SGDLS, CDR2 YYNGEE. CDR3 region: CASSSYTGGGYEKLFF. CDR3 coding DNA: TGTGCCAGCAGCTCCTACACAGGGGGTGGATATGAAAAACTGTTTTTT.

The CDR3 here is CASGGGGTSQHF. The CDR3 nucleotides read TGTGCCAGTGGCGGGGGAGGTACGTCCCAGCATTTT. The rearrangement uses TRBV6-1 and TRBJ1-5, with D possibly matching TRBD1 (5 bases). Germline loops: CDR1 MNHNS, CDR2 SASEGT. The CDR3 is made up of 12 amino acids. Trimming left V 9 bases short and J 11 bases short, with 17 bases between.

This clone was detected only once. The V call is TRBV2, the J call TRBJ1-1; no firm D call. The CDR3 runs to 13 residues. CDR1 SNHLY and CDR2 FYNNEI come from the germline V gene. V was pared by 0 bases and J by 6 bases, with 8 bases between. The CDR3 region is CASSEAPTPEAFF. CDR3 bases: TGTGCCAGCAGTGAAGCCCCGACACCTGAAGCTTTCTTT.